Each of the 16 T cell receptor beta chains below was sequenced from the same sample in a study of T cells in Graves' hyperthyroidism and ophthalmopathy. Researchers amplified the TCR beta CDR3 regions from RNA transcripts. When the TCR CDR3 underwent first-round RT-PCR, the HTBI primer set was used. Each CDR3 protein gets one entry after TCRdb re-called the multiplex PCR reads with MiXCR. The table includes about 740,000 distinct CDR3 sequences, roughly 15% detected once. The sample was blood. These receptors originate from a woman aged 18-29 years with Graves' hyperthyroidism.

The chain joins TRBV7-9 to TRBJ2-5, with 9 bases identical to TRBD2. This CDR3 region has 17 residues. Germline lookup yields CDR1 SEHNR and CDR2 FQNEAQ (reference sequence). The junction had 11 bases not matched to a gene; V was cut back by 5 bases and J by 1 base. DNA for the CDR3: TGTGCCAGCAGCACCCTCAAAGAAGCGGGGGGCCAAGAGACCCAGTACTTC. This translates into CASSTLKEAGGQETQYF.

Worth noting for this clonotype: Compared with germline, one end of the junction differs, possibly owing to a read error. The gene calls are TRBV7-9 and TRBJ1-4; D remains ambiguous. The CDR3 is made up of 14 amino acids. In germline, CDR1 is SEHNR, CDR2 FQNEAQ (reference sequence). CDR3 region: CAGSSPGENEKLFF. The CDR3 bases are TGTGCCGGCAGCTCACCCGGGGAAAATGAAAAACTGTTTTTT.

This clonotype occurred many times. A read error may account for a junction end that differs from germline. The chain couples TRBV18 to TRBJ2-1; the match to TRBD2 covers 10 bases. Germline V gene lookup returns CDR1 KGHSH and CDR2 LQKENI. This CDR3 has 16 amino acids. The CDR3 sequence is CASSPNGLAADNDQFF. In DNA form, the CDR3 reads TGTGCCAGCTCACCAAACGGACTAGCGGCAGACAATGATCAGTTCTTC. Together with reference TRBV18 and TRBJ2-1, the CDR3 gives the full variable domain: NAGVMQNPRHLVRRRGQEARLRCSPMKGHSHVYWYRQLPEEGLKFMVYLQKENIIDESGMPKERFSAEFPKEGPSILRIQQVVRGDSAAYFCASSPNGLAADNDQFFGPGTRLTVL.

This clonotype was recorded many times. The rearrangement joins TRBV7-3 to TRBJ2-1; perhaps TRBD2 as D (6 bases). Germline V gene sequence: CDR1 SGHTA, CDR2 FQGTGA. Trimming pared 5 bases from V and 6 bases from J, leaving 14 bases between. The CDR3 sequence is 14 residues long. The CDR3 DNA follows: TGTGCCAGCAGCGTACCGGGACTTTCCAATGAGCAGTTCTTC. Translated: CASSVPGLSNEQFF.

This rearrangement joins TRBV7-9 to TRBJ2-2, with D maybe TRBD1 (6 bases). Germline V CDR1 and CDR2: SEHNR, FQNEAQ (reference sequence). There are 16 residues in the CDR3. V was trimmed by 5 bases and J by 4 bases, leaving 17 bases between them. In DNA form, the CDR3 reads TGTGCCAGCAGCCCGGGATCAGGGGCGGGCACCGGGGAGCTGTTTTTT. Amino acids: CASSPGSGAGTGELFF.

This clonotype was detected ten times or more. The CDR3 nucleotides read TGTGCCAGCAGCTTAGCGTCGACTAGCGGGAGGGCCTTGGATGAGCAGTTCTTC. As protein: CASSLASTSGRALDEQFF. The chain uses TRBV7-2 and TRBJ2-1; 14 positions match TRBD2. Germline CDR1 and CDR2: SGHTA and FQGNSA. Unmatched junction bases numbered 9, after V lost 0 bases and J lost 8 bases. There are 18 residues in the CDR3.

This chain links TRBV29-1 with TRBJ1-4; a weak D match, TRBD1 (6 bases). CDR3 length: 14 amino acids. Germline CDR1 and CDR2: SQVTM and ANQGSEA. V lost 7 bases, J lost 2 bases, and 14 bases lay in between. In nucleotides, the CDR3 is TGCAGCGCCGCCAGGGGTAATACTAATGAAAAACTGTTTTTT. Protein sequence: CSAARGNTNEKLFF.

J is TRBJ2-1 and V is TRBV7-3; D unclear. With 8 bases removed from V and 6 bases from J, the gap between germline ends came to 14 bases. Germline CDR1 and CDR2: SGHTA and FQGTGA. CDR3 length: 13 residues. The CDR3 bases are TGTGCCAGCGGTACGGGCCCACGCAATGAGCAGTTCTTC. Its protein is CASGTGPRNEQFF.

This clonotype was seen a few times. J is TRBJ1-4 and V is TRBV15; D is unclear. Trimming cost V 0 bases and J 4 bases, with 9 bases left between them. CDR1 and CDR2 (germline): LNHNV, YYDKDF (reference sequence). The CDR3 is 15 residues long. In DNA, the CDR3 is TGTGCCACCAGCAGAGATATAGGAAATAATGAAAAACTGTTTTTT. This translates into CATSRDIGNNEKLFF.

The V and J genes are TRBV19 and TRBJ1-2; 8 nucleotides line up with TRBD1. Trimming took 0 bases from V and 8 from J; bases not matched to a gene: 5. The CDR3 sequence is 14 residues long. Looked up from germline, CDR1 is LNHDA and CDR2 is SQIVND (reference sequence). DNA for the CDR3: TGTGCCAGTAGTATAGAGGGGACAGGATCCGGCTACACCTTC. Encoded protein: CASSIEGTGSGYTF.

This clonotype showed up many times. This chain connects TRBV28 to TRBJ1-5; D possibly corresponds to TRBD1 (5 bases). V dropped 6 bases and J dropped 5 bases, with 20 bases sitting between them. In germline, CDR1 is MDHEN, CDR2 SYDVKM. There are 16 residues in the CDR3. Here the CDR3 DNA reads TGTGCCAGCAGGTCCCAGGTTCGAGGGGACGATCAGCCCCAGCATTTT. Translating it yields CASRSQVRGDDQPQHF.

This clonotype came up a few times. The rearrangement joins TRBV6-1 to TRBJ1-2; D remains ambiguous. This CDR3 region has 13 residues. Per the germline V gene, CDR1 is MNHNS and CDR2 is SASEGT. V lost 6 bases to trimming and J lost 0 bases, with 8 bases between them. CDR3 bases: TGTGCCAGCAGGGACGGAGCTAACTATGGCTACACCTTC. Its translation is CASRDGANYGYTF.

On this clonotype: Possible read error: a much larger clone is one base away. The V and J genes are TRBV6-2 or TRBV6-3 and TRBJ2-1, with 10 nucleotides matching TRBD2. From germline, CDR1 is MNHEY and CDR2 SVGEGT. The ends lost 5 bases at V and 1 base at J; junction bases unmatched: 8. The CDR3 is made up of 17 amino acids. The CDR3 nucleotides read TGTGCCAGCAGTGGGGGAGTAGCGGGGGGTTCCTACAATGAGCAGTTCTTC. It translates to CASSGGVAGGSYNEQFF.

This rearrangement joins TRBV29-1 to TRBJ1-1; no definite D call. Trimming pared 5 bases from V and 11 bases from J, leaving 24 bases between. The germline V gene has CDR1 SQVTM and CDR2 ANQGSEA. The length of the CDR3 is 14 residues. CDR3 in DNA: TGCAGCGTTTCTCTGACGGGGAGCCCCGACGGGGCTTTCTTT. Residues: CSVSLTGSPDGAFF.

The V and J genes are TRBV28 and TRBJ1-4; 9 bases agree with TRBD1. Germline V gene sequence: CDR1 MDHEN, CDR2 SYDVKM. With V trimmed by 7 bases and J by 5 bases, 2 bases remained unmatched. The CDR3 totals 13 residues. The CDR3 nucleotides are TGTGCCAGCATGGACAGGGGAAATGAAAAACTGTTTTTT. As protein: CASMDRGNEKLFF.

This clonotype was observed at least ten times. This chain links TRBV2 with TRBJ2-3, with D tentatively TRBD1 or TRBD2 (5 bases each). The CDR3 is made up of 15 amino acids. The V and J ends lost 4 bases and 1 base respectively, with 12 bases between them. Germline lookup yields CDR1 SNHLY and CDR2 FYNNEI. CDR3 amino acids: CASSVEGTRTDTQYF. CDR3 DNA: TGTGCCAGCAGTGTCGAGGGGACCCGCACAGATACGCAGTATTTT.